These 3 T cell receptor beta chains were all obtained from the same sample, sequenced in a study of T cells in Graves' hyperthyroidism and ophthalmopathy. The TCR beta CDR3 regions underwent amplification using RNA transcripts as the source. In the first-round RT-PCR of the TCR CDR3, the HTBI primer set was used. TCRdb ran MiXCR on the multiplex PCR reads and lists one entry per CDR3 protein. The profile shows a few hundred thousand distinct CDR3 sequences, around 42% of them singletons. The sample was peripheral blood or thyroid tissue (not recorded which). These receptors all stem from a woman aged 18-29 years with Graves' hyperthyroidism.

The table lists this clonotype with many counts. The chain employs TRBV2 and TRBJ1-5; D ambiguous. Germline V lookup: CDR1 SNHLY, CDR2 FYNNEI. The CDR3 extends over 15 amino acids. Trimming took 6 bases from V and 3 from J, leaving 15 bases between them. CDR3 protein: CASSMTLILNQPQHF. The DNA for the CDR3 is TGTGCCAGCAGCATGACTCTTATCCTCAATCAGCCCCAGCATTTT.

The CDR3 region has the DNA TGTGCCAGCAGTGAAGGGCCTAGCAATCAGCCCCAGCATTTT. Protein: CASSEGPSNQPQHF. The V and J genes are TRBV2 and TRBJ1-5; D unclear. In germline, CDR1 is SNHLY, CDR2 FYNNEI. The CDR3 totals 14 residues. The V end was cut by 1 base, the J end by 0 bases, with 4 bases between. Drawing the rest from reference TRBV2 and TRBJ1-5, the complete variable domain is EPEVTQTPSHQVTQMGQEVILRCVPISNHLYFYWYRQILGQKVEFLVSFYNNEISEKSEIFDDQFSVERPDGSNFTLKIRSTKLEDSAMYFCASSEGPSNQPQHFGDGTRLSIL.

This chain links TRBV10-2 with TRBJ1-5; no definite D call. The CDR3 sequence is 15 residues long. The germline gives CDR1 WSHSY, CDR2 SAAADI. V was cut by 0 bases and J by 11 bases, with 17 bases left in between. As DNA, the CDR3 is TGCGCCAGCAGTGAGTCTGGCGGGAGACAAGAGACCCAGCATTTT. Translated, it gives CASSESGGRQETQHF.